Below are 4 T cell receptor beta chains sequenced from a single sample in a study of blood T cell repertoires in COVID-19. The repertoire was sequenced with immunoSEQ multiplex PCR; TCRdb's copy has only in-frame clones and lacks some. The sample has about 100,000 clones, 70% to 80% seen once. Specimen: peripheral blood. The receptors come from a human donor in a cohort sampled during active COVID-19.

V gene TRBV7-6 combines with J gene TRBJ2-2; D might be TRBD1 (6 bases). The CDR3 is 15 amino acids. Germline V gene lookup returns CDR1 SGHVS and CDR2 FNYEAQ. Trimming left V 5 bases short and J 5 bases short, with 15 bases between. Here the CDR3 reads CASSLDPQGTGELFF. CDR3 DNA sequence: TGTGCCAGCAGCCTGGACCCACAGGGAACCGGGGAGCTGTTTTTT.

The chain uses TRBV9 and TRBJ1-1; D possibly corresponds to TRBD1 (5 bases). Germline V gives CDR1 SGDLS, CDR2 YYNGEE. The CDR3 is 14 residues long. V was pared by 0 bases and J by 0 bases, with 6 bases between. For the CDR3, the DNA is TGTGCCAGCAGCGTAGGACAGATGAACACTGAAGCTTTCTTT. Its protein is CASSVGQMNTEAFF.

The chain recombines TRBV2 with TRBJ2-5; TRBD2 is a possible D gene (5 bases). Per the germline V gene, CDR1 is SNHLY and CDR2 is FYNNEI. The germline V and J ends were trimmed by 8 bases and 1 base, with 11 bases remaining between them. CDR3 length: 13 amino acids. The DNA of the CDR3 is TGTGCCAGCCTCGGACTCCGCCAAGAGACCCAGTACTTC. Translated, it gives CASLGLRQETQYF.

The sample holds a few counts of this clone. The chain has TRBV7-6 and TRBJ2-1; the D gene is possibly TRBD2 (5 bases). V was cut by 1 base and J by 8 bases, with 12 bases left in between. The CDR3 has 14 amino acids. Germline loops: CDR1 SGHVS, CDR2 FNYEAQ. The CDR3 spells CASSLGAPGDEQFF. The CDR3 DNA follows: TGTGCCAGCAGCTTAGGGGCCCCCGGGGATGAGCAGTTCTTC. The full variable domain, completed using reference TRBV7-6 and TRBJ2-1, is GAGVSQSPRYKVTKRGQDVALRCDPISGHVSLYWYRQALGQGPEFLTYFNYEAQQDKSGLPNDRFSAERPEGSISTLTIQRTEQRDSAMYRCASSLGAPGDEQFFGPGTRLTVL.